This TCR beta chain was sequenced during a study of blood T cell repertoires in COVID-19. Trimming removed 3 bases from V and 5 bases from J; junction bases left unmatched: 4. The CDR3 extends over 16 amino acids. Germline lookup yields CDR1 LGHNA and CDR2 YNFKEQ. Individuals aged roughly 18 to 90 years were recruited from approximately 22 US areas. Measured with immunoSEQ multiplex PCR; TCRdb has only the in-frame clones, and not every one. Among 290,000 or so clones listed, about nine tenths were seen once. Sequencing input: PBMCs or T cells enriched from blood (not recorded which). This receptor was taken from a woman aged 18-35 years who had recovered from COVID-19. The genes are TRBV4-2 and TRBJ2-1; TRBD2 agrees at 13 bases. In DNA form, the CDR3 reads TGTGCCAGCAGCCACCCCGGACTAGCGGGGGACAATGAGCAGTTCTTC. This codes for CASSHPGLAGDNEQFF.